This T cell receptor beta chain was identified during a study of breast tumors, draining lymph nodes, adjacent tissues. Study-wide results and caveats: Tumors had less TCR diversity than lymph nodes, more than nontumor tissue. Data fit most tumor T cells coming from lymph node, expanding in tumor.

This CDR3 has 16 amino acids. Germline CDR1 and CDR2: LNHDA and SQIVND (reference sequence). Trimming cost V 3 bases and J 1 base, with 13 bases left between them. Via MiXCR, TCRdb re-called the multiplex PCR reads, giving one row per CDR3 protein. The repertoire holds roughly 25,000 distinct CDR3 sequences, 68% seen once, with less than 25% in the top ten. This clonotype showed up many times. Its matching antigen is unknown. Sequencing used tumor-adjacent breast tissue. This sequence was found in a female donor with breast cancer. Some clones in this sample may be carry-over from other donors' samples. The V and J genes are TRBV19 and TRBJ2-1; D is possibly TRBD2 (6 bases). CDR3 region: CASSMAGTGSYNEQFF. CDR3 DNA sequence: TGTGCCAGTAGTATGGCAGGGACTGGGTCCTACAATGAGCAGTTCTTC.